Included here is one TCR beta chain sequence, with context. The target of this receptor is not known. Base qualities were left out, and no much larger clone turns up one base away. The data derive from a study of blood T cell repertoires in COVID-19 (dated by TCRdb to 2018 to 2020). Study-wide context: The collaborator samples originated in the United States, Italy and Spain and spanned the acute and convalescent phases of COVID-19. Samples came from the ongoing ImmuneRACE study (first 160 participants) plus 1,254 subjects from 6 global collaborators. The repertoires were released in a freely available public database meant as a resource for research on the immune response to SARS-CoV-2. Deeply sampled blood TCRbeta repertoires from subjects exposed to, actively infected with, or recovered from COVID-19 were included in the dataset. Nearly every sample came with metadata listing a de-identified subject ID, COVID-19 status, age in years and sex. HLA class I and class II types, where available, came from metadata supplied by the sample provider rather than from assay-based typing. The material from the prospective study consisted of cDNA or gDNA derived from T cells, B-cell-depleted T cells, or PBMCs.

Collaborating institutions collected whole blood in K2EDTA tubes following their own protocols. For TCRbeta analysis, collaborator samples were shipped as frozen whole blood, as isolated PBMCs, or as DNA extracted from either sample type. Broad study findings and their caveats: Clinical and demographic metadata were provided uncurated, with the amount varying by source and participant.

Sequences MNHEY (CDR1) and SVGAGI (CDR2) are obtained from the germline V gene. After removal of 5 bases from V and 5 bases from J, the junction retains 8 bases not matched to a gene. The CDR3 goes from the cysteine to the phenylalanine over 14 residues. Only the CDR3 part of the read is kept: 42 bases, read in frame from the first base. TCRbeta CDR3 regions were amplified from genomic DNA using the immunoSEQ Assay, a bias-controlled multiplex PCR. The authors processed their data as follows. The number of nucleated cells in each sample was estimated from the amplification of reference gene primers within the assay. To quantify the absolute abundance of each unique TCRbeta CDR3 rearrangement, sequence reads were collapsed and filtered. For each sample, productive Simpson clonality was calculated by taking the square root of Simpson's diversity index across productive rearrangements. This immuneACCESS table, as held by TCRdb, lists in-frame sequences with V and J called but not all clones. Of the missing ones, under half trace to an unresolved V gene in checked studies; the others have no known cause. Clonal size and the V and J genes are those of that table, whereas D and trimming came from the DNA. Here the sample has about 98,000 clones; less than 85% occur a single time. Of the sample, approximately 11% falls within the top ten clones.

The sequence derives from a man between 65 and 85 years old with active or convalescent COVID-19. The sequence links TRBV6-5 to TRBJ2-7, and 8 bases in between align with TRBD1. The sample taken for sequencing was peripheral blood. The CDR3 reads as follows: CASSRQGILNEQYF. DNA sequence: TGTGCCAGCAGTCGACAGGGGATCCTGAACGAGCAGTACTTC.